The present T cell receptor beta chain was sequenced within a study of neurological immune-mediated disorders. Study-level results: TCR-beta repertoires seemed private in all groups, with no expanded CDR3 amino acid sequences shared.

This clonotype was counted many times. The antigen is not known. V was pared by 0 bases and J by 6 bases, with 12 bases between. Germline V CDR1 and CDR2: SGHRS, YFSETQ. CDR3 length equals 14 residues. TCRdb reprocessed the 5' RACE reads with MiXCR, giving one entry per CDR3 protein. Among 25,000 to 30,000 distinct CDR3 sequences listed, about 6.2% were seen once. Sequencing was done on a sample of PBMCs. The origin of this receptor is a woman aged 45 to 65 in good health. The chain is built from TRBV5-1 and TRBJ1-2, with D possibly matching TRBD1 (5 bases). CDR3 region: CASSLATGTNGYTF. DNA of the CDR3: TGCGCCAGCAGCTTGGCCACCGGGACCAATGGCTACACCTTC.